The table lists the clone carrying this T cell receptor beta chain with many counts. The data originate from a study of neurological immune-mediated disorders. This CDR3 has 18 amino acids. In germline, CDR1 is SEHNR, CDR2 FQNEAQ (reference sequence). V lost 4 bases to trimming and J lost 8 bases; unmatched junction nucleotides: 13. From 15-18 subjects, over 180 million TCR-beta sequences were obtained in each sequencing run. TCRdb re-analysed the 5' RACE reads in MiXCR, keeping a single row per CDR3 protein. The sample lists 16,000 or so distinct CDR3 sequences; 8.5% to 10% were seen once. Sorted libraries came from roughly 1 million CD4+ or CD8+ T cells.

The sequenced sample was CD8+ T cells from blood. The TCR sequence derives from a man aged 45-65 years in good health. The chain uses TRBV7-9 and TRBJ2-1; 14 positions match TRBD2. CDR3 nucleotides: TGTGCCAGCAGCTCCCGACGAGGGACTAGCGGGAGATCCGATGAGCAGTTCTTC. It specifies CASSSRRGTSGRSDEQFF.